This TCR beta chain emerged from a study of cytomegalovirus exposure and HLA in healthy donors. The CDR3 contains 14 residues. CDR1 is ENHRY, CDR2 SYGVKD, per germline. The junction had 5 bases not matched to a gene; V was cut back by 6 bases and J by 4 bases. The PCR used 60 Vbeta and 13 Jbeta primers. Sequenced by immunoSEQ multiplex PCR; TCRdb stores in-frame clones only, minus some. The table gives about 160,000 clones; the top ten clones make up 1.3% of it. The source of this sequence is a woman aged 55-69 years in good health and CMV-seronegative. Sequencing input: PBMCs. This chain links TRBV10-3 with TRBJ1-2; 10 bases fit TRBD1. The CDR3 region has the DNA TGTGCCATCAGCGCCCGGACAGGGGGCTATGGCTACACCTTC. Amino acids: CAISARTGGYGYTF.